Presented here are 4 T cell receptor beta chains from one specimen sequenced in a study of T cell responses to AZD1222 COVID-19 vaccine (dated by TCRdb to the early 2020s). The method behind the library was the immunoSEQ multiplex PCR assay. As stored in TCRdb, this immuneACCESS dataset retains in-frame rearrangements with V and J assigned. A fraction of the clones does not appear; measured against another copy, unresolved V genes explain less than half of the discrepancy, and the remainder lacks a known reason. For this sample the table gives some 150,000 clones, of which around 90% were detected only once. Jointly, the top ten make up about 3% of the sample. The time point label corresponds to: baseline before first vaccination. Explained via the paper, the treatment or condition label denotes: meningococcal conjugate vaccine given as trial control. Sequencing was performed on peripheral blood, taken on day 0 of MenACWY control vaccination. The receptor set was obtained from an adult in good health.

The DNA for the CDR3 is TGCGCCAGCAAGATCGTGAAGGGGAACCAAGAGACCCAGTACTTC. Protein product: CASKIVKGNQETQYF. The chain couples TRBV5-1 to TRBJ2-5, with D tentatively TRBD1 (5 bases). This CDR3 has 15 residues. Trimming left V 6 bases short and J 0 bases short, with 15 bases between. Germline CDR1 SGHRS, CDR2 YFSETQ.

The chain recombines TRBV27 with TRBJ2-7; the D is unclear. The CDR3 totals 12 residues. CDR1 and CDR2 from the germline V gene are MNHEY and SMNVEV (reference sequence). The ends were cut back, 5 bases at V and 5 bases at J, with 10 bases in the middle. CDR3 bases: TGTGCCAGCAGTCCGAAAGGGAACGAGCAGTACTTC. Translation: CASSPKGNEQYF.

This clone is a singleton in its sample. This sequence joins TRBV3-1 (or the pseudogene TRBV3-2) and TRBJ2-1; TRBD2 aligns across 7 bases. J lost 3 bases, V lost 3 bases, and 8 bases had no gene match. The CDR3 has 16 amino acids. Germline assignment: CDR1 LGHDT and CDR2 YNNKEL (reference sequence). CDR3 bases: TGTGCCAGCAGCCAGGACTCCCGGGACTACTACAATGAGCAGTTCTTC. The encoded protein is CASSQDSRDYYNEQFF.

This clone was counted once. V and J are TRBV7-6 and TRBJ1-1, with TRBD1 as a possible D gene (5 bases). Deletions cut 5 bases from V and 2 bases from J, with 15 bases between. This CDR3 spans 15 amino acids. Looked up from germline, CDR1 is SGHVS and CDR2 is FNYEAQ. Written as DNA, the CDR3 is TGTGCCAGCAGCCTTCGGGGCAGGTCTAACACTGAAGCTTTCTTT. This sequence encodes CASSLRGRSNTEAFF.